This T cell receptor (beta chain) was retrieved from a study of vaccination effects on CD4 cells after COVID-19 (dated by TCRdb to 2022 to 2024). Background for the entire study: The ViraFEST assay stimulated PBMC with viral peptide pools and then used TCR sequencing to identify antigen-specific CD4+ T cell clonotypes by expansion. Altogether, some 11 COVID-19 convalescent patients and a handful of SARS-CoV-2-naive healthy vaccine recipients made up the full study. Each well held roughly 2 million PBMC cultured in IMDM containing 5% human AB serum, 9.5 to 10 IU/ml IL-2 and gentamicin, along with around 11 ug/ml peptides. The study compared SARS-CoV-2 spike-specific CD4+ TCR repertoires before and after mRNA vaccination in COVID-19 convalescent patients and infection-naive vaccine recipients. Two doses of either the BNT162b2 or the mRNA-1273 mRNA SARS-CoV-2 vaccine were administered to participants. Cultures from other donors in the study were sequenced using the Oncomine TCR Beta short-read assay on an Illumina iSeq 100.

This clone has only a few counts. This receptor's antigen is unknown. No base-level quality is on record; no much larger clone is a single base apart. Reading from cysteine to phenylalanine, the CDR3 counts 17 amino acids. The kept DNA is CDR3 alone, 51 bases in frame from the first base. The germline V gene (reference sequence) supplies CDR1 LNHDA and CDR2 SQIVND. The junction shows trimming of 3 bases on V and 5 bases on J, and the gene matches do not reach 12 bases of it. After around 11 days of culture, CD4+ T cells were isolated with the EasySep CD4+ T cell isolation kit. Negative nucleocapsid antibody results before and after vaccination confirmed that the healthy vaccine recipients had no prior SARS-CoV-2 infection. On days 3 and 7, half of the culture medium was replaced with fresh IL-2-containing medium. Unless noted otherwise, every peptide stimulation condition was cultured in triplicate wells. Using Ficoll-Paque Plus gradient centrifugation, PBMC were separated from whole blood and then either used fresh or cryopreserved at -140C. The QIAamp micro DNA kit was used to extract genomic DNA from the cultured CD4+ T cells.

Library construction relied on the immunoSEQ multiplex PCR assay. TCR beta CDR3 sequencing was performed on DNA from the cultured, isolated CD4+ T cells. The published analysis was carried out like this. Non-productive TCR sequences were discarded, and reads were trimmed to the CDR3 region, with only CDR3s of 7 or more amino acids retained. Antigen-specific clonotypes were identified using the MANAFEST web app by comparison of expansion in peptide wells against reference cultures. To be called positive, a clone needed expansion at FDR<0.05 compared with the reference and with all other wells, an odds ratio greater than 5, and a frequency greater than 0.1% in two replicate wells. Clonotypes significantly expanded in SARS-CoV-2 spike wells and in at least one common cold coronavirus spike condition were defined as cross-reactive. CDR3 similarity was assessed by Levenshtein distance with the stringdist R package, and unrooted trees were built with ape in R 3.6.1. This is the immuneACCESS table as TCRdb keeps it, with only in-frame sequences that have V and J called. A part of the clones is gone; compared with another copy, unresolved V genes explain less than half, and the rest is unexplained. V and J calls plus clone size are reproduced from that table; the DNA served to infer D and trimming. For this sample the table gives about 30,000 clones, of which less than 75% were detected only once. The leading ten clones occupy 8% to 10% of the sample.

The paper as a whole reports these results and caveats: Among healthy vaccine recipients, nearly all vaccine-induced clones were SARS-CoV-2 mono-reactive, and just 1 of 255 was cross-reactive with common cold coronaviruses. Clones induced by infection and clones induced by vaccination both contracted markedly at late timepoints after vaccination, which fits with T cell responses waning over time. The study was limited by a small number of convalescent patients, and early post-infection timepoints were lacking.

Recombination linked TRBV19 to TRBJ2-2; TRBD2 matches 7 bases in the middle. The sequencing here drew on CD4+ T cells from PBMCs cultured without peptide, taken before COVID-19 vaccination. The origin of this receptor is a human donor who received a COVID-19 vaccine. The nucleotide sequence is given as TGTGCCAGTAGTATGAGAGTGGGGGGGAGTCAAACCGGGGAGCTGTTTTTT. Its translation is CASSMRVGGSQTGELFF.